This TCR beta chain was recovered during a study of PD-1 blockade in mismatch repair-deficient tumors. Notes on the study in general: Tumor-resident clones, often absent from pretreatment blood, expanded after pembrolizumab and then contracted.

CDR1 is SNHLY and CDR2 is FYNNEI in the germline V gene. V gave up 6 bases and J gave up 3 bases, with 5 bases separating them. The CDR3 is 12 residues long. This table comes from immunoSEQ multiplex PCR, and its TCRdb copy is limited to in-frame clones, with some not included. The repertoire holds tens of thousands of clones, about 91% seen once, with approximately 15% in the top ten. To note about this clone: Its matching antigen is unknown.

J is TRBJ1-4 and V is TRBV2; D gene unclear. The receptor was isolated from an adult with mismatch repair-deficient cancer. The input for sequencing was peripheral blood, taken 52 weeks after starting pembrolizumab. The CDR3 here is CASSFANEKLFF. The CDR3 DNA sequence: TGTGCCAGCAGCTTCGCTAATGAAAAACTGTTTTTT.